The rows below give T cell receptor beta chains drawn from one sample of a study of blood T cell repertoires in COVID-19. Sequenced by immunoSEQ multiplex PCR; TCRdb stores in-frame clones only, minus some. Here the sample spans 300,000 or so clones, 86% being singletons. Sequencing was performed on PBMCs or T cells enriched from blood (not recorded which). These receptors all stem from a woman aged 40 to 55 with acute COVID-19. Both conserved end residues are part of each CDR3. A D gene is named only where the DNA matches it firmly. Size tells how often a clone was seen (once, few, many) or the class of an expanded clone, and some rows leave it out.

D gene: .
V gene: TRBV5-6
J gene: TRBJ1-5
clone size: .
CDR3 DNA: TGTGCCAGCAGTCTGGGAGGGTTTCAGCCCCAGCATTTT
CDR3 protein: CASSLGGFQPQHF

D gene: TRBD2
V gene: TRBV2
J gene: TRBJ2-7
clone size: .
CDR3 DNA: TGTGCCAGCAGTAAACTAGCGGGGGACTACTACGAGCAGTACTTC
CDR3 protein: CASSKLAGDYYEQYF

D gene: .
V gene: TRBV7-9
J gene: TRBJ1-1
clone size: .
CDR3 DNA: TGTGCCAGCAGCCGGACAGAGCCCAACACTGAAGCTTTCTTT
CDR3 protein: CASSRTEPNTEAFF

D gene: .
V gene: TRBV28
J gene: TRBJ1-4
clone size: .
CDR3 DNA: TGTGCCAGCAGTTCCCCTTCAATTGGCGGTAATGAAAAACTGTTTTTT
CDR3 protein: CASSSPSIGGNEKLFF

D gene: TRBD2
V gene: TRBV2
J gene: TRBJ2-1
clone size: .
CDR3 DNA: TGTGCCAGCAGTACGATGCGGGGGGGAAACAATGAGCAGTTCTTC
CDR3 protein: CASSTMRGGNNEQFF

D gene: .
V gene: TRBV21-1
J gene: TRBJ2-2
clone size: .
CDR3 DNA: TGTGCCAGCAGCTCAAAGAGCCCTGACGCAGGGGACGGGGAGCTGTTTTTT
CDR3 protein: CASSSKSPDAGDGELFF

D gene: .
V gene: TRBV5-4
J gene: TRBJ1-6
clone size: .
CDR3 DNA: TGTGCCAGCAGCTTGAATAATAGAGATTCACCCCTCCACTTT
CDR3 protein: CASSLNNRDSPLHF

D gene: TRBD1
V gene: TRBV14
J gene: TRBJ2-6
clone size: once
CDR3 DNA: TGTGCCAGCAGCCCGGGACAGGGGAGGACTTCTGGGGCCAACGTCCTGACTTTC
CDR3 protein: CASSPGQGRTSGANVLTF

D gene: .
V gene: TRBV5-1
J gene: TRBJ1-3
clone size: once
CDR3 DNA: TGCGCCAGCAGCCCTCAACCGCAGGGTTTTGGAAACACCATATATTTT
CDR3 protein: CASSPQPQGFGNTIYF

D gene: TRBD2
V gene: TRBV4-3
J gene: TRBJ2-3
clone size: .
CDR3 DNA: TGCGCCAGCAGCCAAGATCTAAGCGGGGGGATCTCTGGCACAGATACGCAGTATTTT
CDR3 protein: CASSQDLSGGISGTDTQYF

D gene: TRBD2
V gene: TRBV11-2
J gene: TRBJ2-1
clone size: .
CDR3 DNA: TGTGCCAGCAGCTTAAAGCGGGACCTCTCCTACAATGAGCAGTTCTTC
CDR3 protein: CASSLKRDLSYNEQFF

D gene: TRBD2
V gene: TRBV27
J gene: TRBJ2-1
clone size: .
CDR3 DNA: TGTGCCAGCAGGAGCCTCCCTTGGCGGGAGTGGCGCAATGAGCAGTTCTTC
CDR3 protein: CASRSLPWREWRNEQFF

D gene: TRBD2
V gene: TRBV5-4
J gene: TRBJ2-7
clone size: .
CDR3 DNA: TGTGCCAGCAGCTCCGTATTAGCGGGGGGCCCCTACGAGCAGTACTTC
CDR3 protein: CASSSVLAGGPYEQYF

D gene: .
V gene: TRBV28
J gene: TRBJ2-2
clone size: .
CDR3 DNA: TGTGCCAGCGTATCTGGAGGGCATTCTGGGGAGCTGTTTTTT
CDR3 protein: CASVSGGHSGELFF

D gene: TRBD2
V gene: TRBV19
J gene: TRBJ2-2
clone size: .
CDR3 DNA: TGTGCCAGTAGTATAGAAGGTAGCGGGAGTCATTATTCCGGGGAGCTGTTTTTT
CDR3 protein: CASSIEGSGSHYSGELFF

D gene: TRBD1
V gene: TRBV28
J gene: TRBJ2-3
clone size: .
CDR3 DNA: TGTGCCAGCAGTTTAATTCAGGGGGTAGGGGGCACAGATACGCAGTATTTT
CDR3 protein: CASSLIQGVGGTDTQYF

D gene: .
V gene: TRBV28
J gene: TRBJ1-3
clone size: .
CDR3 DNA: TGTGCCAGCAGTTGGTCTAGGGGGAGCTCTGGAAACACCATATATTTT
CDR3 protein: CASSWSRGSSGNTIYF

D gene: .
V gene: TRBV7-2
J gene: TRBJ2-3
clone size: .
CDR3 DNA: TGTGCCAGCAGCTTAGGGCAAAGCACAGATACGCAGTATTTT
CDR3 protein: CASSLGQSTDTQYF

D gene: .
V gene: TRBV7-2
J gene: TRBJ2-7
clone size: .
CDR3 DNA: TGTGCCAGCAGCTCGGGACTTTCGGACGAGCAGTACTTC
CDR3 protein: CASSSGLSDEQYF

D gene: .
V gene: TRBV5-4
J gene: TRBJ2-7
clone size: once
CDR3 DNA: TGTGCCAGCAGCTTCCCAGGGAAGTCCTACGAGCAGTACTTC
CDR3 protein: CASSFPGKSYEQYF

D gene: TRBD1
V gene: TRBV14
J gene: TRBJ1-2
clone size: .
CDR3 DNA: TGTGCCAGCAGCCAAGCGACAGGGAGCTTCTATGGCTACACCTTC
CDR3 protein: CASSQATGSFYGYTF

D gene: .
V gene: TRBV4-1
J gene: TRBJ2-2
clone size: .
CDR3 DNA: TGCGCCAGCAGCCAAGAAGGAGGACAGAGGAACACCGGGGAGCTGTTTTTT
CDR3 protein: CASSQEGGQRNTGELFF